This T cell receptor (beta chain) was identified during a study of cytomegalovirus exposure and HLA in healthy donors. PCR employed 60 Vbeta and 13 Jbeta primers. Some clones are missing from TCRdb's copy, which holds only in-frame ones; the method was immunoSEQ multiplex PCR. This sample's table has around 210,000 clones. Germline CDR1 and CDR2: LNHDA and SQIVND (reference sequence). The CDR3 runs 15 residues. With 7 bases removed from V and 7 bases from J, the gap between germline ends came to 17 bases. The gene calls are TRBV19 and TRBJ1-6; perhaps TRBD1 as D (5 bases). The clonotype comes from a woman aged 25 to 39 in good health and CMV-seropositive. The sequenced sample was PBMCs. CDR3 region: CASNRGWTVNSPLHF. CDR3 nucleotides: TGTGCCAGTAATAGGGGTTGGACGGTAAATTCACCCCTCCACTTT.